This T cell receptor (beta chain) was identified during a study of T-cell reconstitution after alpha-beta-depleted transplantation in children. Germline CDR1 MNHEY, CDR2 SVGEGT. Losses at the gene ends were 0 bases for V and 1 base for J; bases not matched to a gene: 7. The CDR3 has 20 residues. With respect to this clonotype: Antigen unknown.

Whole-study findings and limits: About two months after transplant, alpha-beta T cells reportedly came from several hundred expanded graft clones. T cells produced anew were the main source of T-cell counts and diversity one year after transplant. High day-60 TCRbeta diversity in some patients came from surviving recipient T cells and thymic progenitors.

Molecular barcoding with unique molecular identifiers was used for the TCRbeta library. One entry per CDR3 protein results from TCRdb running MiXCR on the PCR reads. The sample shows about 980,000 distinct CDR3 sequences, roughly 29% of them seen only once. Source: PBMCs, mostly from graft donor cells, taken 360 days after TCRalphabeta/CD19-depleted stem cell transplant. The receptor was derived from a boy younger than two who had a stem cell transplant for SCID, so the T cells may come from the graft donor. The chain combines TRBV6-2 or TRBV6-3 with TRBJ2-1, with TRBD2 matching over 15 bases. Here the CDR3 reads CASSYSGLAGGPGSYNEQFF. CDR3 DNA sequence: TGTGCCAGCAGTTACTCTGGACTAGCGGGGGGGCCGGGGTCCTACAATGAGCAGTTCTTC.